This T cell receptor beta chain comes out of a study of CD8+CD57+ T cells in acquired aplastic anemia. Turning to the study itself: Sorting CD4+ and CD8+ cells gave DNA averaging about 3.2 ug.

For CDR3 and TCR beta VDJ profiling, genomic DNA was the template used. One entry per CDR3 protein, called by TCRdb with MiXCR from the reads. Of approximately 220,000 distinct CDR3 sequences listed, around 43% are singletons. Germline lookup yields CDR1 SGDLS and CDR2 YYNGEE. Trimming cost V 4 bases and J 3 bases, with 20 bases left between them. CDR3 size: 16 residues. Patients included in sequencing had previously demonstrated CD8+CD57+ cell expansion by flow cytometry. Everyone among the patients had severe acquired aplastic anemia. The genes are TRBV9 and TRBJ2-7; tentatively, D is TRBD2 (5 bases). Sequencing used sorted CD4+, CD8+, or CD8+CD57+ T cells (not recorded which) from PBMCs. This TCR came from a human donor with aplastic anemia. CDR3 in DNA: TGTGCCAGCAGCTTAGCGTTCGGCGGGTCGAACTACGAGCAGTACTTC. The encoded protein is CASSLAFGGSNYEQYF.